This TCR beta chain was identified in a study of T cell repertoires in urothelial bladder cancer. TCRdb's copy holds only in-frame clones and misses some; the assay was immunoSEQ multiplex PCR. This sample has some 9,000 clones, with around 58% found just once. CDR1 LGHNA and CDR2 YSLEER come from the germline V gene. There are 18 residues in the CDR3. With 0 bases clipped from V and 4 bases from J, the junction kept 5 bases outside the gene matches. In its sample, this clone was seen a few times. The rearrangement uses TRBV4-3 and TRBJ2-2, with 13 bases fitting TRBD2. This receptor was identified in a human donor with urothelial carcinoma. Sequences were obtained from tumor-infiltrating cells from bladder cancer. CDR3: CASSQDQTSGGSTGELFF. DNA of the CDR3: TGCGCCAGCAGCCAAGACCAGACTAGCGGGGGGAGCACCGGGGAGCTGTTTTTT.